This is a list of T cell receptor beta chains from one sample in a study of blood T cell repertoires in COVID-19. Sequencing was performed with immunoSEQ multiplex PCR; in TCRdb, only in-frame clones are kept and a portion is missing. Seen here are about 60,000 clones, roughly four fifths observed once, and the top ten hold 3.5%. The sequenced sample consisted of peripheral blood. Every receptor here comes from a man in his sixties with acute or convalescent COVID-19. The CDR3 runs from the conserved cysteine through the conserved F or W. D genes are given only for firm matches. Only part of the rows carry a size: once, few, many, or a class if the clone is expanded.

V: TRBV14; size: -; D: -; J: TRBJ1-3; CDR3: CASSPGRGGNTIYF; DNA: TGTGCCAGCAGCCCCGGGAGGGGAGGAAACACCATATATTTT
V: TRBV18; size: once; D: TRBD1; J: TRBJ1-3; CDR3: CASSPLPTGELSGNTIYF; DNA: TGTGCCAGCTCACCACTGCCGACAGGGGAGCTATCCGGAAACACCATATATTTT
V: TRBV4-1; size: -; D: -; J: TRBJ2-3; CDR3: CASSQDQGPYTQYF; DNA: TGCGCCAGCAGCCAAGATCAGGGGCCCTATACGCAGTATTTT
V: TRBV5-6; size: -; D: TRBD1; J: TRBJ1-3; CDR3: CASSHQGAVGNTIYF; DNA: TGTGCCAGCAGCCATCAGGGGGCAGTTGGAAACACCATATATTTT
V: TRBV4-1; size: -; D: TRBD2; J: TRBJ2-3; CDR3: CASRKEASGGAVTDTQYF; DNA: TGCGCCAGCCGAAAGGAGGCTAGCGGGGGGGCCGTGACAGATACGCAGTATTTT
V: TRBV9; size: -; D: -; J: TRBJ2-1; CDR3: CASSANSGGYNEQFF; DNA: TGTGCCAGCAGCGCGAACTCCGGCGGGTACAATGAGCAGTTCTTC
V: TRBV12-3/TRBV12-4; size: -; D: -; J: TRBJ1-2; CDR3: CASRGGRNYGYTF; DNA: TGTGCCAGCAGGGGGGGACGGAACTATGGCTACACCTTC
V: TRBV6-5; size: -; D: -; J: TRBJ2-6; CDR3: CAVRWGANVLTF; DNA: TGTGCCGTTCGGTGGGGGGCCAACGTCCTGACTTTC
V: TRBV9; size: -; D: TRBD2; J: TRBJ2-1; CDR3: CASSLSGGGDEQFF; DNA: TGTGCCAGCAGCCTTAGCGGGGGAGGTGATGAGCAGTTCTTC
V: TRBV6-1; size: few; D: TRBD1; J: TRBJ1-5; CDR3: CASSDRQGWRTNQPQHF; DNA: TGTGCCAGCAGTGACCGACAGGGCTGGAGAACCAATCAGCCCCAGCATTTT
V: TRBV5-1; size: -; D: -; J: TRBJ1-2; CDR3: CASHAGSYGYTF; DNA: TGCGCCAGCCACGCCGGGAGCTATGGCTACACCTTC
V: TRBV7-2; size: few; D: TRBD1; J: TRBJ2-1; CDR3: CASSPQAWDRGSYNEQFF; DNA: TGTGCCAGCAGCCCTCAGGCGTGGGACAGGGGCTCCTACAATGAGCAGTTCTTC
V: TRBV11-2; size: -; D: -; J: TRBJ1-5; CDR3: CASSLDVGQPQHF; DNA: TGTGCCAGCAGCTTAGATGTGGGCCAGCCCCAGCATTTT
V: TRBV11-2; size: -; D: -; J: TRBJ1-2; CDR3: CASSSTNYGYTF; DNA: TGTGCCAGCAGCTCTACGAACTATGGCTACACCTTC
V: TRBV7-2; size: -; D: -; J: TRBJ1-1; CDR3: CASSLDQGGFNTEAFF; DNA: TGTGCCAGCAGCTTAGATCAGGGTGGATTTAACACTGAAGCTTTCTTT
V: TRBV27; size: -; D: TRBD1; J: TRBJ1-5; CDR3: CASGKRLTTGDDQPQHF; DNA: TGTGCCAGCGGCAAGAGACTGACGACAGGGGACGATCAGCCCCAGCATTTT
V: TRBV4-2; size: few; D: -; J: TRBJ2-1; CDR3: CASSQDGGREQFF; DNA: TGTGCCAGCAGCCAAGATGGGGGGAGGGAGCAGTTCTTC
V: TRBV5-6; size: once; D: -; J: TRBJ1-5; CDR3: CASSLKTMGNQPQHF; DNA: TGTGCCAGCAGCTTGAAAACAATGGGCAATCAGCCCCAGCATTTT
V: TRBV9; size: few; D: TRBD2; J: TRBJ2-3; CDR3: CASSSFRTGTSVDTQYF; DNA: TGTGCCAGCAGCTCATTTCGAACCGGGACTAGCGTGGATACGCAGTATTTT
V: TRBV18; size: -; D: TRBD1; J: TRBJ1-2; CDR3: CASSLGTAILNYGYTF; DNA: TGTGCCAGCTCACTAGGGACAGCGATACTTAACTATGGCTACACCTTC
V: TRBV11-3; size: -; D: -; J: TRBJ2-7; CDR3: CASSQGSSYEQYF; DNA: TGTGCCAGCAGCCAGGGGTCCTCCTACGAGCAGTACTTC
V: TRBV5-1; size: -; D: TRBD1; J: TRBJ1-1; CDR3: CASSIGTGNTKAFF; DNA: TGCGCCAGCAGCATCGGGACAGGGAACACTAAAGCTTTCTTT
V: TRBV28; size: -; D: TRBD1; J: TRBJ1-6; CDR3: CASSSQGRSPLHF; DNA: TGTGCCAGCAGTTCACAGGGGCGCTCACCCCTCCACTTT
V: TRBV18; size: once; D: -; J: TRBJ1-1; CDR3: CASSLAGALNTEAFF; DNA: TGTGCCAGCTCACTAGCGGGTGCCCTGAACACTGAAGCTTTCTTT
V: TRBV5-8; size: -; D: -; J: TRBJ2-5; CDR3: CASSLGTYSGETQYF; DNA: TGTGCCAGCAGCTTGGGCACCTACTCCGGGGAGACCCAGTACTTC
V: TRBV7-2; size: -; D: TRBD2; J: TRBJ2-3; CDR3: CASSLGGTTYTDTQYF; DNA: TGTGCCAGCAGCTTAGGGGGGACTACTTACACAGATACGCAGTATTTT
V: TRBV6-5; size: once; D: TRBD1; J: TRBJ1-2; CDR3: CASRTDRDYGYTF; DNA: TGTGCCAGCAGGACCGACAGGGACTATGGCTACACCTTC
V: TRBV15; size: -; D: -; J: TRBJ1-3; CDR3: CATSRNLEWASGNTIYF; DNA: TGTGCCACCAGCAGGAATCTCGAATGGGCCTCTGGAAACACCATATATTTT
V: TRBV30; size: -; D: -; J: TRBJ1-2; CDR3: CAWSDYVGARGGYTF; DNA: TGTGCCTGGAGTGATTACGTGGGGGCGAGGGGTGGCTACACCTTC
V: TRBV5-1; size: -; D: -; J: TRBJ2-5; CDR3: CASSLRETETQYF; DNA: TGCGCCAGCAGCTTGAGGGAGACGGAGACCCAGTACTTC
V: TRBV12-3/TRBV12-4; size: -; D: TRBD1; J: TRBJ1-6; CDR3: CASSQTGLTPLHF; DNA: TGTGCCAGCAGCCAGACAGGGCTGACACCCCTCCACTTT
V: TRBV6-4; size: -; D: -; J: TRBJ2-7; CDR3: CASILWGVPEQYF; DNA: TGTGCCAGCATCCTGTGGGGAGTTCCCGAGCAGTACTTC
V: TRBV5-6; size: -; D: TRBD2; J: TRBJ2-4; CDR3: CASSLLTGGDLAKNIQYF; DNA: TGTGCCAGCAGCTTGCTGACGGGGGGGGACCTAGCCAAAAACATTCAGTACTTC
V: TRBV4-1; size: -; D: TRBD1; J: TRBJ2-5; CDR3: CASSPGQGAVKETQYF; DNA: TGCGCCAGCAGCCCTGGACAGGGAGCTGTTAAGGAGACCCAGTACTTC
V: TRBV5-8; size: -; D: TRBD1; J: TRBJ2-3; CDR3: CASSLATGGISSTDTQYF; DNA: TGTGCCAGCAGCTTGGCAACAGGGGGTATATCTAGCACAGATACGCAGTATTTT
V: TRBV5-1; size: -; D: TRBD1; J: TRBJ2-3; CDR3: CASSFTGGSGDTQYF; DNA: TGCGCCAGCAGCTTCACAGGGGGATCTGGAGATACGCAGTATTTT
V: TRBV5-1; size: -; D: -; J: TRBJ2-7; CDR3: CASSVGAFQDEQYF; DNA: TGCGCCAGCAGCGTGGGGGCCTTCCAGGACGAGCAGTACTTC
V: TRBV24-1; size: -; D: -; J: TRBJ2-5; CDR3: CATSDVTDQETQYF; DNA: TGTGCCACCAGTGACGTGACAGACCAAGAGACCCAGTACTTC
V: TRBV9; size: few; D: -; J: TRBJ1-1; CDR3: CASSVTGRNTEAFF; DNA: TGTGCCAGCAGCGTCACAGGTCGGAACACTGAAGCTTTCTTT
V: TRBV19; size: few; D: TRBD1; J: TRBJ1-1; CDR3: CASGQGEAFF; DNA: TGTGCCAGCGGACAGGGTGAAGCTTTCTTT
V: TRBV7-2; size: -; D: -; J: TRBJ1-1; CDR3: CASSRDTYNTEAFF; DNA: TGTGCCAGCAGCCGGGACACCTATAACACTGAAGCTTTCTTT
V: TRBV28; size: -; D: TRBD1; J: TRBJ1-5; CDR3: CASSLSGQGVGQPQHF; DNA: TGTGCCAGCAGTTTATCCGGACAGGGGGTAGGTCAGCCCCAGCATTTT